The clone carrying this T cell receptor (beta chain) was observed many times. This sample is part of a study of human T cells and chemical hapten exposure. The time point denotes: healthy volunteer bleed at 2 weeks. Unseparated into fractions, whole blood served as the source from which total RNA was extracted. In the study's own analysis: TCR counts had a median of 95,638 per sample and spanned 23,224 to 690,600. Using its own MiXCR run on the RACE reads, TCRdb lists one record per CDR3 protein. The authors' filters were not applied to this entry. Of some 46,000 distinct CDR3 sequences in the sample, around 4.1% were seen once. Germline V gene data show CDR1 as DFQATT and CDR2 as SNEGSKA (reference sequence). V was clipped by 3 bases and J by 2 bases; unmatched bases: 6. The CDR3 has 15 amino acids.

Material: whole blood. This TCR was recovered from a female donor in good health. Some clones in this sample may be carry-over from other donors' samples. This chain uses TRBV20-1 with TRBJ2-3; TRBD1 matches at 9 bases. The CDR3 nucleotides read TGCAGTGCTAGTTTACAGGGGGCAACCACAGATACGCAGTATTTT. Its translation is CSASLQGATTDTQYF.